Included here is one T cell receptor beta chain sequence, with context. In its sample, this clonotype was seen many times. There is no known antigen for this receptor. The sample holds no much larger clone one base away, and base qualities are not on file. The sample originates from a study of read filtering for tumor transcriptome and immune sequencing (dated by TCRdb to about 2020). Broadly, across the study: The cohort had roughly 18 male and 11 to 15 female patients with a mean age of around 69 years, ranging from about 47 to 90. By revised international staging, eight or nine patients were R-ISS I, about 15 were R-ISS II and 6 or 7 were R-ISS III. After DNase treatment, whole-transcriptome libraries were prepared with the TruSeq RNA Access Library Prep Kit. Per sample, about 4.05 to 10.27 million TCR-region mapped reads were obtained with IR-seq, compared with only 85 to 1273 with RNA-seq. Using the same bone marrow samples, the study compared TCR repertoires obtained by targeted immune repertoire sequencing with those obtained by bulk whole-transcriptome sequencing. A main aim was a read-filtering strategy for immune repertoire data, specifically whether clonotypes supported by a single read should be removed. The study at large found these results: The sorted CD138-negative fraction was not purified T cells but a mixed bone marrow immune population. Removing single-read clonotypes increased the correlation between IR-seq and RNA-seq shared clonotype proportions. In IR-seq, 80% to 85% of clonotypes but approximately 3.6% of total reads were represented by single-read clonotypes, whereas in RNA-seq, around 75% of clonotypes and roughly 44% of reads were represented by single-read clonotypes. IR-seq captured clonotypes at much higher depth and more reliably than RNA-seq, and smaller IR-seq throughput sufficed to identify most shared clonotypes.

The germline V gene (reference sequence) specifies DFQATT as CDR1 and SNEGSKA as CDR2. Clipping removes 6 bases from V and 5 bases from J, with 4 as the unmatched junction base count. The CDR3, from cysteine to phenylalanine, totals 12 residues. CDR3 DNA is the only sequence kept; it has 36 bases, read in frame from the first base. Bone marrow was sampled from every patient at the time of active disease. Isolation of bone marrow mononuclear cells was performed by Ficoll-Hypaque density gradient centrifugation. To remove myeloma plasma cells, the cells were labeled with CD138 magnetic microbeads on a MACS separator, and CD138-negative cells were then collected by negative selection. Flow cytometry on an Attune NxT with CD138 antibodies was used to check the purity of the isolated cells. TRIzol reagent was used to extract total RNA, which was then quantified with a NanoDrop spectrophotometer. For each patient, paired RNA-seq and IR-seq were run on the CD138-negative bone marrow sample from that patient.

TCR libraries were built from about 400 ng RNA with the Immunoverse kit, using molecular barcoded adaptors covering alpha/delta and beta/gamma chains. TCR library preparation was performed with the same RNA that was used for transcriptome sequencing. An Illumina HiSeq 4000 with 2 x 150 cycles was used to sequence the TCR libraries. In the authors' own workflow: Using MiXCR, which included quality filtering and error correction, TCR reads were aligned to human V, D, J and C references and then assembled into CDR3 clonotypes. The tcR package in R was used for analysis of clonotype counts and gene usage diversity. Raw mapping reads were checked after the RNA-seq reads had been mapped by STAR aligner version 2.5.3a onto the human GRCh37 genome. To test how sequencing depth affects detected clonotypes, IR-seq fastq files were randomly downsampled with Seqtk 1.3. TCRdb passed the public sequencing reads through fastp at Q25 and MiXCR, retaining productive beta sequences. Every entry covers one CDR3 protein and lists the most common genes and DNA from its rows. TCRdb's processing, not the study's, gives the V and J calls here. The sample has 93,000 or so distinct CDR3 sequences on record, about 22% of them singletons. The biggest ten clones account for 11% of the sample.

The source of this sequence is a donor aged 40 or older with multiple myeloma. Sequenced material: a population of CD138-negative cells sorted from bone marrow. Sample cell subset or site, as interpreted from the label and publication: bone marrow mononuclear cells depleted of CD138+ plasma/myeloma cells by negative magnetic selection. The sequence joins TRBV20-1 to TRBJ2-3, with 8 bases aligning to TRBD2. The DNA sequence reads TGCAGTGCCGGGGGACTAGTAGATACGCAGTATTTT. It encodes CSAGGLVDTQYF.